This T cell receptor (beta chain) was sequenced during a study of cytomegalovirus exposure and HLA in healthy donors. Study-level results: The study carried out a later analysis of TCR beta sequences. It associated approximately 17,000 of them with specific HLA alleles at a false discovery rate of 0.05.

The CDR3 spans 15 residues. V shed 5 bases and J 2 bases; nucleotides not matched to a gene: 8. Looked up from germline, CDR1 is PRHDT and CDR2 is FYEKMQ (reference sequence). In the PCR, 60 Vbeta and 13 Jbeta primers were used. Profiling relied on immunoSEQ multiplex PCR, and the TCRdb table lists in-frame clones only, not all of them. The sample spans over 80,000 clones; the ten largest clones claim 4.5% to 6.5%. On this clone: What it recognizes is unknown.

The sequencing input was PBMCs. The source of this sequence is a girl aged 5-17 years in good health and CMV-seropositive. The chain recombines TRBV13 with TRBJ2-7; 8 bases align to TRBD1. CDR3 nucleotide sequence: TGTGCCAGCAGCACAAGGACAGGGAGTCCCTACGAGCAGTACGTC. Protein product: CASSTRTGSPYEQYV.